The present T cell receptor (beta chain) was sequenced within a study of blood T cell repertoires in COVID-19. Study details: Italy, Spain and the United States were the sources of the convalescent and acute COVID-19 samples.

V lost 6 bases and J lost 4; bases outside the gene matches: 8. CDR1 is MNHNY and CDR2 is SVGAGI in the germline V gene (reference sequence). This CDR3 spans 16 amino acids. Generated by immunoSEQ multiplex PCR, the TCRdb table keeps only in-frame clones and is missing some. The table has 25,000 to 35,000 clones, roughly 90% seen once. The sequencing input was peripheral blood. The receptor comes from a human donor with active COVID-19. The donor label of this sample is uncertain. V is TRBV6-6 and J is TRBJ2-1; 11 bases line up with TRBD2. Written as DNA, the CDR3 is TGTGCCAGCAGCCCCAACCTAGCGGGGGGATACAATGAGCAGTTCTTC. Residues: CASSPNLAGGYNEQFF.